The T cell receptor beta chain described here comes from a study of CD8+CD57+ T cells in acquired aplastic anemia. The ends were cut back, 4 bases at V and 6 bases at J, with 3 bases in the middle. CDR3 length: 11 amino acids. Germline V lookup: CDR1 WNHNN, CDR2 SYGVQD (reference sequence). Patients selected for sequencing had displayed CD8+CD57+ cell expansion by flow cytometry. Using genomic DNA as the template, TCR beta VDJ and CDR3 profiling was carried out. TCRdb reprocessed the reads via MiXCR and lists one record per CDR3 protein. The sample carries 150,000 to 180,000 distinct CDR3 sequences, approximately 52% recorded once. This clonotype was seen a handful of times. A much larger clone lies a single base off, so this may be a read error.

The chain is built from TRBV10-1 and TRBJ2-2; D is ambiguous. This receptor was identified in a human donor with aplastic anemia. Sequencing was carried out using sorted CD4+, CD8+, or CD8+CD57+ T cells (not recorded which) from PBMCs. CDR3 residues: CASSGSGELFF. Here the CDR3 DNA reads TGCGCCAGCAGTGGCTCCGGGGAGCTGTTTTTT.